In its sample, the clone carrying this T cell receptor beta chain was seen a few times. The data stem from a study of blood T cell repertoires in COVID-19. Germline-derived CDR1 and CDR2 are SEHNR and FQNEAQ (reference sequence). CDR3 size: 13 residues. Trimming left V 5 bases short and J 6 bases short, with 11 bases between. Assay used: immunoSEQ multiplex PCR; TCRdb lists only in-frame clones, some missing. The profile shows under 300,000 clones, approximately 90% of them singletons. The specimen sequenced was peripheral blood. V is TRBV7-9 and J is TRBJ2-1; D gene uncertain. This TCR was recovered from a middle-aged woman who had recovered from COVID-19. Here the CDR3 DNA reads TGTGCCAGCAGCCCCCTCGTCTCCAATGAGCAGTTCTTC. Amino acids: CASSPLVSNEQFF.